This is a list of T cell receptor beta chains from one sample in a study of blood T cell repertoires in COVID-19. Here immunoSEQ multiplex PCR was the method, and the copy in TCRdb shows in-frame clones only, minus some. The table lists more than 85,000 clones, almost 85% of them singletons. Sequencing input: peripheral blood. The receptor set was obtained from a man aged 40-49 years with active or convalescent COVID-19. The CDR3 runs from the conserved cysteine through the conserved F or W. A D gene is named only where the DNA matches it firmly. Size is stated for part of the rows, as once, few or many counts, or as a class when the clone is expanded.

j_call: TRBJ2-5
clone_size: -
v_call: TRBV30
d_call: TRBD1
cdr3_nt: TGTGCCTGGAGTGTTCCGGACAGGGGGCGGGAAGAGACCCAGTACTTC
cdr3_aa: CAWSVPDRGREETQYF

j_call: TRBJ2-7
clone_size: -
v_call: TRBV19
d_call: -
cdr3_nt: TGTGCCAGTAGTACGGCACCTAGCTCCTACGAGCAGTACTTC
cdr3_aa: CASSTAPSSYEQYF

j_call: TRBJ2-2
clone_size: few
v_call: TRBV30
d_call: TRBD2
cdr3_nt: TGTGCCTGGAGTAACCAGGGTTTGACTAGCCGCGGGGAGCTGTTTTTT
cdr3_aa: CAWSNQGLTSRGELFF

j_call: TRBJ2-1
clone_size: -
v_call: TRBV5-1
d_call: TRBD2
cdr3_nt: TGCGCCAGCAGCTTGCCCGGGACTAGCGGGGGGTCCACCTCCTACAATGAGCAGTTCTTC
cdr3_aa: CASSLPGTSGGSTSYNEQFF

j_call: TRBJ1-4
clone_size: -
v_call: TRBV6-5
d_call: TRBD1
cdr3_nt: TGTGCCAGCAGGGGAGACAGGGGGGAAAAACTGTTTTTT
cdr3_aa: CASRGDRGEKLFF

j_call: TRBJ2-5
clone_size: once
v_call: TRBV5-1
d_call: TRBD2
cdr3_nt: TGCGCCAGCAGCCCTATGGGGCGGGGACTACAAGAGACCCAGTACTTC
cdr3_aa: CASSPMGRGLQETQYF

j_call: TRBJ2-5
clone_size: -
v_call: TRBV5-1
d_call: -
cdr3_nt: TGCGCCACCTCTCGGGGTCTTCAAGAGACCCAGTACTTC
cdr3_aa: CATSRGLQETQYF

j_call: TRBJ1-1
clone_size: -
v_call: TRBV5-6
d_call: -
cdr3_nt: TGTGCCAGCACCTTACAACAGGGAGGGCACACTGAAGCTTTCTTT
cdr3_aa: CASTLQQGGHTEAFF

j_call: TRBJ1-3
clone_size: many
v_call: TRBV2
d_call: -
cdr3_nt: TGTGCCAGCAGTGACCCCCTACCCTCTGGAAACACCATATATTTT
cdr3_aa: CASSDPLPSGNTIYF

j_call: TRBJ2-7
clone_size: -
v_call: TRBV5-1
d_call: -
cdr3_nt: TGCGCCAGCAGCTTGGAGAGCTCCTACGAGCAGTACTTC
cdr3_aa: CASSLESSYEQYF

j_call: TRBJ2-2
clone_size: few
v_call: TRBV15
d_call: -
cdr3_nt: TGTGCCACCAGGCGAGGGAACACCGGGGAGCTGTTTTTT
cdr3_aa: CATRRGNTGELFF

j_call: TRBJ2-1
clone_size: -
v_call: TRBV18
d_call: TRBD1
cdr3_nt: TGTGCCAGCTCACCACGCGTGCAGGGGGCAGGTGAGCAGTTCTTC
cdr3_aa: CASSPRVQGAGEQFF

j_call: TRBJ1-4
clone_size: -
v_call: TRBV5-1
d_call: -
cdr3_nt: TGCGCCAGCAGCCCCGCGGACACCGAAAAACTGTTTTTT
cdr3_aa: CASSPADTEKLFF

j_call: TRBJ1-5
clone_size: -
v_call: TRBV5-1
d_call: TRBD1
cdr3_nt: TGCGCCAGCAGCACTGGACAGGGGGTACCGCCCCAGCATTTT
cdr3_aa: CASSTGQGVPPQHF

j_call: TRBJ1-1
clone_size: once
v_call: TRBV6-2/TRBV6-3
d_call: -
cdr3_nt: TGTGCCAGCAGTTACCCGTCAGGGCGTGGGGACACTGAAGCTTTCTTT
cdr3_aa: CASSYPSGRGDTEAFF

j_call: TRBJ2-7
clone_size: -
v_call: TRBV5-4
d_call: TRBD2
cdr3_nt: TGTGCCAGCAGCTTGGCCTTTTCTAGCGGGGGGGGCGAGCAGTACTTC
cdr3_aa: CASSLAFSSGGGEQYF

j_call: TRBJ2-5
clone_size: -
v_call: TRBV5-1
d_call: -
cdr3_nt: TGCGCCAGCAGCTTGGGGGCAGAGACCCAGTACTTC
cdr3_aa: CASSLGAETQYF

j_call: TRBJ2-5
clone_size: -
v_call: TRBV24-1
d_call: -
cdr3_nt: TGTGCCACCAGTGGCCCCTCTCCGACGGGGGTAGAGACCCAGTACTTC
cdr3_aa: CATSGPSPTGVETQYF

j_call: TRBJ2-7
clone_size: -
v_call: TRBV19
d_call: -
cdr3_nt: TGTGCCAGTAGTATGTGGGGCCCCGGGTTGTACGAGCAGTACTTC
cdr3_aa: CASSMWGPGLYEQYF

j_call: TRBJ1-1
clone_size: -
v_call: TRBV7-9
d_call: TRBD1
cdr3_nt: TGTGCCAGCAGCCCCCAGGGGGGAACTGAAGCTTTCTTT
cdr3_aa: CASSPQGGTEAFF

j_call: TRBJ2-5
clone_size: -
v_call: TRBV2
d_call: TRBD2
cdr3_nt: TGTGCCAGCAGTGGTCAAGCGGGGGGGGAAGAGACCCAGTACTTC
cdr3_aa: CASSGQAGGEETQYF

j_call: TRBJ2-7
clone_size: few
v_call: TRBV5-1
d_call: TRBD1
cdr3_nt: TGCGCCAGCAGCTTGGGGGGACAGGGAACCTACGAGCAGTACTTC
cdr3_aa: CASSLGGQGTYEQYF

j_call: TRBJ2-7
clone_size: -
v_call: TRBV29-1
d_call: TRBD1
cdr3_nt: TGCAGCGTCACCGGGACAGGCTTCGACGAGCAGTACTTC
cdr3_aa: CSVTGTGFDEQYF

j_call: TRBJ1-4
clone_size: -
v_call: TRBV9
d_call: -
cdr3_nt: TGTGCCAGCAGCGTAGGAAACTCTAACTACGGGGAGGAAAAACTGTTTTTT
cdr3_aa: CASSVGNSNYGEEKLFF

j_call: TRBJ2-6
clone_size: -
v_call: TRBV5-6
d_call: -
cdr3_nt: TGTGCCAGCAGCAACGGTGATTCTGGGGCCAACGTCCTGACTTTC
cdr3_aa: CASSNGDSGANVLTF

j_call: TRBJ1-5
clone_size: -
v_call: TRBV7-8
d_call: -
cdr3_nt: TGTGCCAGCAGCTTTTCAACAGTCCGGCAGCCCCAGCATTTT
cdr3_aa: CASSFSTVRQPQHF

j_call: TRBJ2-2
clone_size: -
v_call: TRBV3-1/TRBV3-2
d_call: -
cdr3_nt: TGTGCCAGCAGCTTATACCGGGACACCACCTTCGGGGAGCTGTTTTTT
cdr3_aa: CASSLYRDTTFGELFF

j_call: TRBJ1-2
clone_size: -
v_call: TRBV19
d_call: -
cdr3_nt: TGTGCCACCTCAAACCTCAGGGTAACCTATGGCTACACCTTC
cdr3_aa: CATSNLRVTYGYTF

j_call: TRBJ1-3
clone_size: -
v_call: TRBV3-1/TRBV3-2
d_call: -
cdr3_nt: TGTGCCAGCAGCCAAGGGGGAGGGGCAGGTGGAAACACCATATATTTT
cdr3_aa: CASSQGGGAGGNTIYF

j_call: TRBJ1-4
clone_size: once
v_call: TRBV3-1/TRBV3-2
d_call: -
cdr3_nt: TGTGCCAGCAGCCAAAAAAGCGGGGGAGGTAATGAAAAACTGTTTTTT
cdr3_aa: CASSQKSGGGNEKLFF

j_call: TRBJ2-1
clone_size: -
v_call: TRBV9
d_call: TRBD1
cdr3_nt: TGTGCCAGCAGCGTAGGACAGGGACCCTACAATGAGCAGTTCTTC
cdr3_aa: CASSVGQGPYNEQFF

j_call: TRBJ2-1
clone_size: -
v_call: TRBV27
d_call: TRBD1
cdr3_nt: TGTGCCAGCAGTACAGTCCCGGGACAGGGAGAGCAGTTCTTC
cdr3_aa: CASSTVPGQGEQFF

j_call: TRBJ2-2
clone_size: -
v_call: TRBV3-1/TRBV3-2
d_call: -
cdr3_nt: TGTGCCAGCAGGGGAGGGACAGGCAACACCGGGGAGCTGTTTTTT
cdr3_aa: CASRGGTGNTGELFF

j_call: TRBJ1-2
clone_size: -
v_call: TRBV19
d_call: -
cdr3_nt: TGTGCCAGTAGTATGCGGTCGCTCTACACCTTC
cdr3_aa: CASSMRSLYTF

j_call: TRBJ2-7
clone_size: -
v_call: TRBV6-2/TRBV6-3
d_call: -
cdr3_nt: TGTGCCAGCAGTGACAGGACACCCTCCTACGAGCAGTACTTC
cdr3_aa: CASSDRTPSYEQYF

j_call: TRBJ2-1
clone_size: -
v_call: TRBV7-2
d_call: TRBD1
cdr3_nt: TGTGCCAGCAGCCCACGACAGGGATACAATGAGCAGTTCTTC
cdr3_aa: CASSPRQGYNEQFF

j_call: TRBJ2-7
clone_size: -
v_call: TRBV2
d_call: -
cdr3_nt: TGTGCCAGCAGTGTTTGCAGGGGAAACTGCGAGCAGTACTTC
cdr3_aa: CASSVCRGNCEQYF

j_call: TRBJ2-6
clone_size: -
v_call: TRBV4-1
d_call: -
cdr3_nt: TGCGCCAGCAGCCAAGAACTCTCTGGGGCCAACGTCCTGACTTTC
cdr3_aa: CASSQELSGANVLTF

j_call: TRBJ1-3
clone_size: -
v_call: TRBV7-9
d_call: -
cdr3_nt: TGTGCCAGCAGCTCAGCGGAGGTCTCTGGAAACACCATATATTTT
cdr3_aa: CASSSAEVSGNTIYF

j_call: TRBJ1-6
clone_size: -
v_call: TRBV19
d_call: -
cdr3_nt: TGTGCCGCGGGCAGTTCACCCCTCCACTTT
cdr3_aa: CAAGSSPLHF

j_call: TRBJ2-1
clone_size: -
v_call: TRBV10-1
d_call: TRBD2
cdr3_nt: TGCGCCAGCAGTGGGACTAGCGGGGCAAGTAAGTTCTTC
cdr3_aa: CASSGTSGASKFF

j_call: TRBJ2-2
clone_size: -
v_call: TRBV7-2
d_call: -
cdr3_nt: TGTGCCAGCAGCAAAAGACAGGCGAACACCGGGGAGCTGTTTTTT
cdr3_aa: CASSKRQANTGELFF

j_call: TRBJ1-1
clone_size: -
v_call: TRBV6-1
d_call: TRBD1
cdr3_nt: TGTGCCAGCAGTGACGGGACAGGGGGCGAGCGTAACACTGAAGCTTTCTTT
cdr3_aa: CASSDGTGGERNTEAFF

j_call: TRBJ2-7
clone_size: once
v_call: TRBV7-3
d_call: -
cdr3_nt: TGTGCCAGCAGCTTAGACGGGAATTATGAGCAGTACTTC
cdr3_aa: CASSLDGNYEQYF

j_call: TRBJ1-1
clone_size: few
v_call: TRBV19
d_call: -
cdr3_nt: TGTGCCAGTAGTTGGGCAGGAAAGGGGACTGAAGCTTTCTTT
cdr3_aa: CASSWAGKGTEAFF

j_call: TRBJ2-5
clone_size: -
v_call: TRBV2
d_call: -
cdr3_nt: TGTGCCAGCAGCGGGACTGTGGGAGAGACCCAGTACTTC
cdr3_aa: CASSGTVGETQYF

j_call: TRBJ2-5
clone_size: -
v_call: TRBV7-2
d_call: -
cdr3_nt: TGTGCCAGCAGCTTAGGGCTGGGAGGACCCGAGACCCAGTACTTC
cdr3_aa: CASSLGLGGPETQYF

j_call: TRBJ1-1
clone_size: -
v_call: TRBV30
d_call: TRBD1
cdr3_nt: TGTGCCTGGGGTGGACAGGGTTGGGCTGAAGCTTTCTTT
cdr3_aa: CAWGGQGWAEAFF

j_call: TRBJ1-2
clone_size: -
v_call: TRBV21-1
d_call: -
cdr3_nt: TGTGCCAGCCAAATAACGGGGAACTATGGCTACACCTTC
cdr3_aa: CASQITGNYGYTF